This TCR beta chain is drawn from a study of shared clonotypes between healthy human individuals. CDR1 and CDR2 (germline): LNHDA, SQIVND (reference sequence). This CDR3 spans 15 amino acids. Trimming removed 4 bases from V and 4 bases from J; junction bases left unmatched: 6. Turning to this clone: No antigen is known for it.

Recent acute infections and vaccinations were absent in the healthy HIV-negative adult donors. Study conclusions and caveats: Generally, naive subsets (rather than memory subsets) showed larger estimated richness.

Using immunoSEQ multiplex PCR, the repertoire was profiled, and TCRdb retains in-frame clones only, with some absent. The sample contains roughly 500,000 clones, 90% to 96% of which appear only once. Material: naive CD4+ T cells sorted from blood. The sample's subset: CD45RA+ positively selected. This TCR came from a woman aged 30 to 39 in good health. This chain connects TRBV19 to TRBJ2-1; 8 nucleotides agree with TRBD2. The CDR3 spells CASSNDGRVYNEQFF. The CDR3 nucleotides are TGTGCCAGTAGTAACGACGGGAGGGTTTACAATGAGCAGTTCTTC.